This TCR beta chain was sequenced in a study of blood T cells in healthy people across ages. Comment on this clonotype: Its antigen is still unknown.

The germline V and J ends were trimmed by 1 base and 2 bases, with 13 bases remaining between them. The germline V gene has CDR1 SGHDN and CDR2 FVKESK. There are 16 residues in the CDR3. Total RNA, at least 5.5 micrograms per sample, was extracted from PBMCs. PCR was performed a second time for roughly 7 to 12 cycles using a sample-barcoded 5' primer and a J-beta primer mix. TCRdb redid the calling of the 5' RACE reads with MiXCR, one entry per CDR3 protein. The sample includes over a million distinct CDR3 sequences, 40% to 55% of them seen just once. Study-wide results and limits: Roughly linearly, TCR beta diversity per million T cells fell as age increased. The donors' CMV status was not determined, possibly confounding changes in expanded clonotypes. Naive CD4+ cell counts and diversity both ran higher in long-lived than in aged donors.

This sequence was found in a woman in her sixties in good health. Sequencing was done on a sample of blood. V is TRBV14 and J is TRBJ2-3, with a weak D call TRBD2 (5 bases). For the CDR3, the DNA is TGTGCCAGCAGCCAAGCACCCGGGATCGACACAGATACGCAGTATTTT. Residues: CASSQAPGIDTDTQYF.